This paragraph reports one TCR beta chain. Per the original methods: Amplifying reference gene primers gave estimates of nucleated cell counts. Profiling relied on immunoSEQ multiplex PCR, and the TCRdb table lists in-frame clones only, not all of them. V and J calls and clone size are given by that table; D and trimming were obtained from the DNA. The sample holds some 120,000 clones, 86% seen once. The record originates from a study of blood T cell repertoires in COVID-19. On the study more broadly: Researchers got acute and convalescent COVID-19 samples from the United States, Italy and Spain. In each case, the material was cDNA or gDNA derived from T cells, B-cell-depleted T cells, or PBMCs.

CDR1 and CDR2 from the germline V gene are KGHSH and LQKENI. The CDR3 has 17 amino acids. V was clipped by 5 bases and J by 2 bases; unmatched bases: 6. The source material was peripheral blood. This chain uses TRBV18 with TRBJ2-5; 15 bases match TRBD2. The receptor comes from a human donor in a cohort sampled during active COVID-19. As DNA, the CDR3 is TGTGCCAGCTCAACGGGACTAGCGGGAGGCTCTCAAGAGACCCAGTACTTC. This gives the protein CASSTGLAGGSQETQYF.